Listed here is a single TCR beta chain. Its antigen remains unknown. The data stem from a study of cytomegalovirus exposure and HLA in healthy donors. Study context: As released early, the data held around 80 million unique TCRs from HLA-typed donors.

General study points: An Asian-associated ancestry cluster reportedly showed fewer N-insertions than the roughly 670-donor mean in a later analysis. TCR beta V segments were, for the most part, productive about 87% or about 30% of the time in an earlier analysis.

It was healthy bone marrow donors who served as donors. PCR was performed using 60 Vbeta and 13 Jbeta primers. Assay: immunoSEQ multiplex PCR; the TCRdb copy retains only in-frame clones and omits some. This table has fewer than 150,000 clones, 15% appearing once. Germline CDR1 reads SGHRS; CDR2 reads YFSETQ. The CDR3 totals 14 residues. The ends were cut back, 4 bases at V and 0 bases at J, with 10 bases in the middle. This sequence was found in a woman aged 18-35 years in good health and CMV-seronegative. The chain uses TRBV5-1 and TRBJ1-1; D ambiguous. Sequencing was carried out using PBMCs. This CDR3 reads CASSPARMNTEAFF. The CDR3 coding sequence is TGCGCCAGCAGCCCCGCCAGGATGAACACTGAAGCTTTCTTT.